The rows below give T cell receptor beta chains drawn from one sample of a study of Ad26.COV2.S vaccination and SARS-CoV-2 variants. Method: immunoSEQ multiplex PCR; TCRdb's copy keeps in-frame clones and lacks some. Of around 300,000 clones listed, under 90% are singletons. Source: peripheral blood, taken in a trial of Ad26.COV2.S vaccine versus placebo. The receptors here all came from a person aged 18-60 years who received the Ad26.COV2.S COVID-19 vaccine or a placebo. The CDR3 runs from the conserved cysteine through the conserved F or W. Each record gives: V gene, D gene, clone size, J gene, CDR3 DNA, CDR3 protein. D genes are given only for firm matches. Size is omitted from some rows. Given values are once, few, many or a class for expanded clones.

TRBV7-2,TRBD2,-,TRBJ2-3,TGTGCCAGCAGCCTCGGACTAGCAGCAGATACGCAGTATTTT,CASSLGLAADTQYF
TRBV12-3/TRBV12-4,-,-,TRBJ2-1,TGTGCCAGCAGTTTAAACCCGGATGAGCAGTTCTTC,CASSLNPDEQFF
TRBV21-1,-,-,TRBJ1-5,TGTGCCAGCAGCAAGCGAGGTAATCAAAATCAGCCCCAGCATTTT,CASSKRGNQNQPQHF
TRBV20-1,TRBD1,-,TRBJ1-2,TGCAGTGCCCTCGACAGGGATGGCTACACCTTC,CSALDRDGYTF
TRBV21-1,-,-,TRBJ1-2,TGTGCCAGCAGCAAAGCCCGGGACAGTAGTGGCTACACCTTC,CASSKARDSSGYTF
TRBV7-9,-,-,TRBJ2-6,TGTGCCAGCAGCTTATCAGAGGGGGCTGGGGCCAACGTCCTGACTTTC,CASSLSEGAGANVLTF
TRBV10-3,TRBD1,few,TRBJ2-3,TGTGCCATCAGTGAACAGGGGAAGGCAGATACGCAGTATTTT,CAISEQGKADTQYF
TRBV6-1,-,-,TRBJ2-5,TGTGCCAGCAGTGAATGGGGCCAAGAGACCCAGTACTTC,CASSEWGQETQYF
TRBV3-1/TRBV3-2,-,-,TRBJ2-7,TGTGCCAGCAGTCCCGGGTCAAAAGAGGGGTTGTACGAGCAGTACTTC,CASSPGSKEGLYEQYF
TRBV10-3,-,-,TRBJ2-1,TGTGCCATCAGTGATTTGGGACACAATGAGCAGTTCTTC,CAISDLGHNEQFF
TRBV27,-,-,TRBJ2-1,TGTGCCAGCGGGGGACGGCCGACGCCGCGAAATGAGCAGTTCTTC,CASGGRPTPRNEQFF
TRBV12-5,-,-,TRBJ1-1,TGTGCTAGTGGTTTTCCGGGAGCCCGAACTTTTCGTAGTGAAGCTTTCTTT,CASGFPGARTFRSEAFF
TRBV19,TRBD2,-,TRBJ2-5,TGTGCCAGTAGTCAGGGACTAGCGGGGCACCAAGAGACCCAGTACTTC,CASSQGLAGHQETQYF
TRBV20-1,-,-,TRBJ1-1,TGCAGTGCTAGAGGGACTGTGGAAGCTTTCTTT,CSARGTVEAFF
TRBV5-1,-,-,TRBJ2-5,TGCGCCAGCACCCCCTTAGAGCGCCAAGAGACCCAGTACTTC,CASTPLERQETQYF
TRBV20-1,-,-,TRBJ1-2,TGCAGTGCTAGTCCTCAGGGGAGAGGCTACACCTTC,CSASPQGRGYTF
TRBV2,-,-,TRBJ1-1,TGTGCCAGCAGTGTCGGGGGGCGGAACACTGAAGCTTTCTTT,CASSVGGRNTEAFF
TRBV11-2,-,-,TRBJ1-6,TGTGCCAGCAGCTTAAAAAACCCGGGGCACCATAATTCACCCCTCCACTTT,CASSLKNPGHHNSPLHF
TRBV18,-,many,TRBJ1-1,TGTGCCAGCTCACCACTCTCGAATGAAGCTTTCTTT,CASSPLSNEAFF
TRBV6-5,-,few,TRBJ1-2,TGTGCCAGCAGGTCTTCAGTGGTTAGCTATGGCTACACCTTC,CASRSSVVSYGYTF
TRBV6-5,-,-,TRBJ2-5,TGTGCCAGCAGTTACTCCAATACAGGGTATGAGACCCAGTACTTC,CASSYSNTGYETQYF
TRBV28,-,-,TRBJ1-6,TGTGCCACCTTACTTAAGACAGCTAATAATTCACCCCTCCACTTT,CATLLKTANNSPLHF
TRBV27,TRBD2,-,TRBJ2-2,TGTGCCAGCAGTTTTATAGGATTAGCGGGAACCACCGGGGAGCTGTTTTTT,CASSFIGLAGTTGELFF
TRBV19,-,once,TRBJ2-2,TGTGCCAGTAGTTTAAACACCGGGGAGCTGTTTTTT,CASSLNTGELFF
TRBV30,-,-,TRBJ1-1,TGTGCCTGGACCCAACGGGAGGGGTGGAATCCTGAAGCTTTCTTT,CAWTQREGWNPEAFF
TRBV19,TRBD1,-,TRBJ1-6,TGTGCCAGTAGTATTCAGGGGGCGGATTCACCCCTCCACTTT,CASSIQGADSPLHF
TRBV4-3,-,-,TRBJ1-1,TGCGCCAGCAGCCAAGAAAGTGTCGGGAACACTGAAGCTTTCTTT,CASSQESVGNTEAFF
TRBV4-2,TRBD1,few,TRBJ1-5,TGTGCCAGCAGCGATATTGGGACAGGCAGCAATCAGCCCCAGCATTTT,CASSDIGTGSNQPQHF
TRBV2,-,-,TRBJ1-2,TGTGCCAGCAGTGGTGTGGGGTTGGATGGCTACACCTTC,CASSGVGLDGYTF
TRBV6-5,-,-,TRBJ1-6,TGTGCCAGCAGCCCCGGGGGGGCGGGCACCCTCCACTTT,CASSPGGAGTLHF
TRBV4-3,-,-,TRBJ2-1,TGCGCCAGCAGCCAAGACACGGACAGCTCCTACAATGAGCAGTTCTTC,CASSQDTDSSYNEQFF
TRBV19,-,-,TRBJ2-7,TGTGCCAGTAGTATACTGGGCAACCCCTACGAGCAGTACTTC,CASSILGNPYEQYF
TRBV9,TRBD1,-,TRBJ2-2,TGTGCCAGCACAACAGGGGCGATGGCAGCCGGGGAGCTGTTTTTT,CASTTGAMAAGELFF
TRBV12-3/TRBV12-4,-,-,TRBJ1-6,TGTGCCAGCAGTTTAGAACGGAGGTCACCCCTCCACTTT,CASSLERRSPLHF
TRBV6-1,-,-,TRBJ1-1,TGTGCCAGCAGTGAAGTCAGCCAGGGACGGGCTGCTTTCTTT,CASSEVSQGRAAFF
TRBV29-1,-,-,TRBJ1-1,TGCAGCGTTGAAGTGGGTTTATTTGTCTCTGAAGCTTTCTTT,CSVEVGLFVSEAFF
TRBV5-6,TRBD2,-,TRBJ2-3,TGTGCCAGCAGCTTGCGGCGGGGGACGAGCACAGATACGCAGTATTTT,CASSLRRGTSTDTQYF
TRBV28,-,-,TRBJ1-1,TGTGCCAGCAGTTTAGAGGGGGATGAAGCTTTCTTT,CASSLEGDEAFF
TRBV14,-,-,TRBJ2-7,TGTGCCAGCAGCCAAGGGAAGGATCGCGGCTCCTACGAGCAGTACTTC,CASSQGKDRGSYEQYF
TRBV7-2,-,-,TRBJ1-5,TGTGCCAGCAGCCTCGAAATCGGTAGCAATCAGCCCCAGCATTTT,CASSLEIGSNQPQHF
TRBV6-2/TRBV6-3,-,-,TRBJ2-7,TGTGCCAGCAGTTACTCAAACACCATTGGGCCCTACGAGCAGTACTTC,CASSYSNTIGPYEQYF
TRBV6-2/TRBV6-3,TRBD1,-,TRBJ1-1,TGTGCCAGCAGTCAACCCCCCGGACAGGGAAACACTGAAGCTTTCTTT,CASSQPPGQGNTEAFF
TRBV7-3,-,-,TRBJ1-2,TGTGCCAGCAGCTTACGAGGGGAGGGCTACACCTTC,CASSLRGEGYTF
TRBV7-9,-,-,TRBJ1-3,TGTGCCAGCAGCCCGGGACAAGGAAACACCATATATTTT,CASSPGQGNTIYF
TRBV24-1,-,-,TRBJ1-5,TGTGCCACCAGTACGGAATATAGCAATCAGCCCCAGCATTTT,CATSTEYSNQPQHF
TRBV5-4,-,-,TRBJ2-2,TGTGCCAGCACCGCCGAGACAGTGAAGACCGGGGAGCTGTTTTTT,CASTAETVKTGELFF
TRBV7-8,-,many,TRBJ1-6,TGTGCCAGCAGCTTAGATTTGGTCCTATCGTCACCCCTCCACTTT,CASSLDLVLSSPLHF
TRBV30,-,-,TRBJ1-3,TGTGCCGATTTGAGGAATCCCAGCTCTGGAAACACCATATATTTT,CADLRNPSSGNTIYF
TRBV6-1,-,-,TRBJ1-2,TGTGCCAGCAGTGACAGGGAAATCTGGTTTAGGTATGGCTACACCTTC,CASSDREIWFRYGYTF
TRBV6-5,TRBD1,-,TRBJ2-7,TGTGCCAGCAGTTTACAAACAGGGGTGGAGCAGTACTTC,CASSLQTGVEQYF
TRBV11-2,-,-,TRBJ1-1,TGTGCCAGCAGCTTAGATGGGGCGGTAAACACTGAAGCTTTCTTT,CASSLDGAVNTEAFF